This TCR beta chain was sequenced during a study of radiation and T cells in renal cell carcinoma. Across the study: Nephrectomy followed 15 Gy stereotactic body radiation by 4 weeks. Study-wide points: From baseline, blood top tumor clonotypes peaked at 2 weeks post-radiation.

Clones were sequenced by immunoSEQ multiplex PCR, and TCRdb holds only the in-frame ones, with some missing. The sample has some 150,000 clones, roughly 89% seen once; the top ten hold 13%. Notes on this clone: The antigen remains unidentified.

Per the germline V gene, CDR1 is SGDLS and CDR2 is YYNGEE. CDR3 size: 14 residues. The ends lost 0 bases at V and 7 bases at J; junction bases unmatched: 4. Time point specified: blood 2 weeks post-SBRT. Regarding treatment: 15 Gy SBRT to primary tumor, nephrectomy 4 weeks later. Serial blood draws occurred at baseline and 2 and 4 weeks post-SBRT. The tumor was a clear cell renal cell carcinoma. The chain has TRBV9 and TRBJ2-1; 7 bases align to TRBD2. The source was blood, collected from a patient whose treatment included radiotherapy and nephrectomy. The sequence was collected from a woman aged 45-65 years with renal cell carcinoma. CDR3 amino acids: CASSVGGLGNEQFF. The CDR3 region has the DNA TGTGCCAGCAGCGTAGGAGGACTAGGTAATGAGCAGTTCTTC.